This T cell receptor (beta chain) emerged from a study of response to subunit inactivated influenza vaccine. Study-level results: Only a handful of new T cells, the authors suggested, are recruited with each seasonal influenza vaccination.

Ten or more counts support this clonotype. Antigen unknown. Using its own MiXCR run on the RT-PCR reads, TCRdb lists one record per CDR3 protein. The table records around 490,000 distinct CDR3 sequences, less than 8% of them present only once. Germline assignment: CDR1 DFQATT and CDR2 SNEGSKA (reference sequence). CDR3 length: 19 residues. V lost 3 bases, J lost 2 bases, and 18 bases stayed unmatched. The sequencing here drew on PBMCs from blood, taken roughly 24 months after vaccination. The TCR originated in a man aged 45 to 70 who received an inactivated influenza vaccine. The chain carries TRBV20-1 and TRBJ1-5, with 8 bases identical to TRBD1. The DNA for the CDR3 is TGCAGTGCTAGGGAGGACAGGGTGATTTCGCTTTGGGGCAATCAGCCCCAGCATTTT. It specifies CSAREDRVISLWGNQPQHF.